Listed below are T cell receptor beta chains from one sample, sequenced in a study of Ad26.COV2.S vaccination and SARS-CoV-2 variants. Produced via immunoSEQ multiplex PCR; TCRdb's table is partial and in-frame only. The sample shows over 350,000 clones, around nine tenths of them seen only once. The sequences come from peripheral blood, collected in a trial of Ad26.COV2.S vaccine versus placebo. The receptors shown here come from a person aged 18-65 years who received the Ad26.COV2.S COVID-19 vaccine or a placebo. The CDR3 runs from the conserved cysteine through the conserved F or W. D genes are given only for firm matches. A row's size may be missing; if present it is once, few, many or a size class.

>.|TRBD2|TRBV3-1/TRBV3-2|TRBJ2-2
TGTGCCAGCAGCCCTAGCGGGGGGGGCACCGGGGAGCTGTTTTTT
CASSPSGGGTGELFF
>.|.|TRBV7-2|TRBJ1-1
TGTGCCAGCAGCCTACGGGACAAAACTGAAGCTTTCTTT
CASSLRDKTEAFF
>once|TRBD1|TRBV28|TRBJ2-7
TGTGCCAGCAGTTTAGGACAGGGGCCCTACGGCTACGAGCAGTACTTC
CASSLGQGPYGYEQYF
>.|TRBD1|TRBV27|TRBJ1-4
TGTGCCAGCGGCCCCAGGGGGGGAGATGAAAAACTGTTTTTT
CASGPRGGDEKLFF
>.|.|TRBV2|TRBJ2-5
TGTGCCAGCACCGGGGGAGAGACCCAGTACTTC
CASTGGETQYF
>few|.|TRBV5-1|TRBJ1-1
TGCGCCAGCAGCTTGGCCACAGTGTCCGGAACGAACACTGAAGCTTTCTTT
CASSLATVSGTNTEAFF
>.|.|TRBV6-4|TRBJ1-1
TGTGCCAGCAGCCAAACCGACAGCAACACTGAAGCTTTCTTT
CASSQTDSNTEAFF
>.|.|TRBV20-1|TRBJ2-1
TGCAGTGCTGGGGGACCTACTGAGCAGTTCTTC
CSAGGPTEQFF
>.|TRBD1|TRBV15|TRBJ1-5
TGTGCCACCAGAGGGGGCGGGAATCAGCCCCAGCATTTT
CATRGGGNQPQHF
>.|.|TRBV3-1/TRBV3-2|TRBJ1-1
TGTGCCAGCAGCCCGGCGGGGCGTAACACTGAAGCTTTCTTT
CASSPAGRNTEAFF
>.|TRBD2|TRBV19|TRBJ2-1
TGTGCCAGTAGTGGGACTAGCGGGGCTTACAATGAGCAGTTCTTC
CASSGTSGAYNEQFF
>.|TRBD2|TRBV3-1/TRBV3-2|TRBJ2-2
TGTGCCAGCAGCCAAGAGAGGACTAGCAGCACCGGGGAGCTGTTTTTT
CASSQERTSSTGELFF
>.|TRBD2|TRBV5-1|TRBJ2-2
TGCGCCAGTTCCCTTCCGGGACTAGCATCGACTGGGGAGCTGTTTTTT
CASSLPGLASTGELFF